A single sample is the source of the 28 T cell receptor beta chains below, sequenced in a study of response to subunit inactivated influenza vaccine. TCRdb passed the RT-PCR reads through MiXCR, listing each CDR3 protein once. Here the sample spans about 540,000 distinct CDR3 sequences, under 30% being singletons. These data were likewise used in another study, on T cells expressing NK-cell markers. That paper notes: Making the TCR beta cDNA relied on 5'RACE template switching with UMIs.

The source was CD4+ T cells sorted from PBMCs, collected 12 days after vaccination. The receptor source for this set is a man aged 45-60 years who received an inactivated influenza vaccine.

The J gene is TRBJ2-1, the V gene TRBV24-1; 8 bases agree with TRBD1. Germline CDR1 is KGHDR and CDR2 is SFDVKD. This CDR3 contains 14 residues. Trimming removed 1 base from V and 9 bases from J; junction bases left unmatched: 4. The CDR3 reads CATSDFGQGGEQFF. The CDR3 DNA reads TGTGCCACCAGTGATTTTGGACAGGGCGGTGAGCAGTTCTTC.

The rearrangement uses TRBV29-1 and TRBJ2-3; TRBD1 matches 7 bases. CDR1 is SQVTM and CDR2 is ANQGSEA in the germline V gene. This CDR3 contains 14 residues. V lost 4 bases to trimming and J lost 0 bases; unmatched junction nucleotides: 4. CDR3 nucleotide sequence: TGCAGCGTTGGAGAGGGGGCTAGCACAGATACGCAGTATTTT. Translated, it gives CSVGEGASTDTQYF.

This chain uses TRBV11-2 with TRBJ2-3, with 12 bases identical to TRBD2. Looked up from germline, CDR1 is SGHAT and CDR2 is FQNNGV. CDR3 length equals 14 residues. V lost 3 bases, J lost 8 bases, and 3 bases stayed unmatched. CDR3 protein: CASSLTSGGTTQYF. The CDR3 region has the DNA TGTGCCAGCAGCTTGACTAGCGGGGGCACTACGCAGTATTTT.

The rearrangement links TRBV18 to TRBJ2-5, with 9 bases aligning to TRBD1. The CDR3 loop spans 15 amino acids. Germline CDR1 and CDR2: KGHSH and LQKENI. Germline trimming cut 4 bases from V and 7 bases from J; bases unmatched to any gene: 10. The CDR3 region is CASSHGQGPSGTQYF. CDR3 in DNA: TGTGCCAGCTCACACGGACAGGGGCCGTCGGGGACCCAGTACTTC.

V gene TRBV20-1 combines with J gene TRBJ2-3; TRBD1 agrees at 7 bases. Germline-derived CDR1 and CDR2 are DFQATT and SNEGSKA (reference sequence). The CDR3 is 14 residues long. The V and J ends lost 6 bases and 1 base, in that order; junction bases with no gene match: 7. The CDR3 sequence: CSAIQGSGTDTQYF. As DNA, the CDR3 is TGCAGTGCAATACAGGGGTCGGGCACAGATACGCAGTATTTT.

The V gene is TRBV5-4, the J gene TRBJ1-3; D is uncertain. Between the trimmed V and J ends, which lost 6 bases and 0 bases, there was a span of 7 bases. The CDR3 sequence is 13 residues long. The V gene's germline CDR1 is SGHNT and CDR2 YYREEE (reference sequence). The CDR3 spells CASKAYSGNTIYF. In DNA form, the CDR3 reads TGTGCCAGCAAGGCCTACTCTGGAAACACCATATATTTT.

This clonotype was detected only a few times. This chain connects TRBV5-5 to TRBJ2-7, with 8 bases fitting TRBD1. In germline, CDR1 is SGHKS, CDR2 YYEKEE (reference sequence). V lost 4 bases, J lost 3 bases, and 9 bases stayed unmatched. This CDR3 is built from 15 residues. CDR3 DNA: TGTGCCAGCAGCGCCACAGGGGGAAGGGTCTACGAGCAGTACTTC. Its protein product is CASSATGGRVYEQYF.

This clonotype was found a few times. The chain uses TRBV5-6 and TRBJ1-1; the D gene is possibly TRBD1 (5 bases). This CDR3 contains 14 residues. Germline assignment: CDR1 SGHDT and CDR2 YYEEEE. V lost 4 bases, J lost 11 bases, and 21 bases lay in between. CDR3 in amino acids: CASSRIEGRGGAFF. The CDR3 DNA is TGTGCCAGCAGCCGGATCGAGGGGCGAGGCGGGGCTTTCTTT.

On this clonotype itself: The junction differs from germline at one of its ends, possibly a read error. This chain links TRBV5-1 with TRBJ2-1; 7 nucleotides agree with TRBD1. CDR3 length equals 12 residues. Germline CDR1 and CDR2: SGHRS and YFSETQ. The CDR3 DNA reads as TGCGCCAGCAGCGCAGGGGGTCGTGGTCCCCTCTTC. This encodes CASSAGGRGPLF. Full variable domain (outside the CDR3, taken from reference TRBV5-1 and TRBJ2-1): KAGVTQTPRYLIKTRGQQVTLSCSPISGHRSVSWYQQTPGQGLQFLFEYFSETQRNKGNFPGRFSGRQFSNSRSEMNVSTLELGDSALYLCASSAGGRGPLFGPGTRLTVL.

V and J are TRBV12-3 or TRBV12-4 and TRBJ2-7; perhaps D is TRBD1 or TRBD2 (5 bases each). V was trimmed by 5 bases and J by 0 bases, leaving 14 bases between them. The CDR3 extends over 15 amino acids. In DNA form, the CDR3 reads TGTGCCAGCAGTCTCTCAGGGACGGTCTCCTACGAGCAGTACTTC. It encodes CASSLSGTVSYEQYF.

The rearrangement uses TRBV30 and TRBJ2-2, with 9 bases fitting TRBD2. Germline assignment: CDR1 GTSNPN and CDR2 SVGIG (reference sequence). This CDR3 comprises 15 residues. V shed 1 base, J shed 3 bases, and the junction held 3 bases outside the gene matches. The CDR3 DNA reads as TGTGCCTGGAGTGAGCTAGCGGGATACACCGGGGAGCTGTTTTTT. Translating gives CAWSELAGYTGELFF. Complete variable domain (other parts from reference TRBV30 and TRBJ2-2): SQTIHQWPATLVQPVGSPLSLECTVEGTSNPNLYWYRQAAGRGLQLLFYSVGIGQISSEVPQNLSASRPQDRQFILSSKKLLLSDSGFYLCAWSELAGYTGELFFGEGSRLTVL.

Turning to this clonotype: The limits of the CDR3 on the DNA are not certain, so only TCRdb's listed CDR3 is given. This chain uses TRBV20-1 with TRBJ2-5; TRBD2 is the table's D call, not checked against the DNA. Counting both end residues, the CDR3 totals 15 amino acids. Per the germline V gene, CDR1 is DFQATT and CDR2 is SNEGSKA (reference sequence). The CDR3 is CSASASGSFLETQYF.

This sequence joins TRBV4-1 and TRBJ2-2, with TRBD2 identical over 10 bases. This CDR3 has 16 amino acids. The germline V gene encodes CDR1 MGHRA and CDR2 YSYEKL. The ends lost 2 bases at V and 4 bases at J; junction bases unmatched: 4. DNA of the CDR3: TGCGCCAGCAGCCAACGAAGCGGGGGGGCCACCGGGGAGCTGTTTTTT. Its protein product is CASSQRSGGATGELFF.

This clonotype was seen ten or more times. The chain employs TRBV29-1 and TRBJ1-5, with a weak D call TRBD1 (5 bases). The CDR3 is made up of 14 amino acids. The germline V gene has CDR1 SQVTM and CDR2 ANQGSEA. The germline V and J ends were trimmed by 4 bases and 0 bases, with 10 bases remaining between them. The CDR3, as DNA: TGCAGCGTTGCCGGAGGGGTTAGCAATCAGCCCCAGCATTTT. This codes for CSVAGGVSNQPQHF.

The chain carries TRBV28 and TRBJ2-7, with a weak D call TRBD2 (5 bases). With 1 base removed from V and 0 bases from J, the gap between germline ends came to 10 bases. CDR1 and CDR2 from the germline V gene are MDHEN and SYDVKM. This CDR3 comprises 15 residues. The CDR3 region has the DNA TGTGCCAGCAGTTTATCTTCGGGGAACTCCTACGAGCAGTACTTC. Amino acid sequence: CASSLSSGNSYEQYF.

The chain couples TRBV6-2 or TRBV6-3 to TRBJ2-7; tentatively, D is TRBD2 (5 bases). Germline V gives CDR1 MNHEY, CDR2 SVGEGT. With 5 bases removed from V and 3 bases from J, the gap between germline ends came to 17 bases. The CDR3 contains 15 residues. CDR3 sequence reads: CASSPIRGRFYEQYF. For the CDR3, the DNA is TGTGCCAGCAGTCCCATCCGGGGAAGATTCTACGAGCAGTACTTC.

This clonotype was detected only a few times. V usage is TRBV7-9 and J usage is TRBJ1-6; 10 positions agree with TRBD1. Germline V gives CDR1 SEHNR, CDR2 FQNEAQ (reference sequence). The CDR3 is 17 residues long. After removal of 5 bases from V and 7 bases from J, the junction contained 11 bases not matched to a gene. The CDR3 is CASSPEGTGVGNSPLHF. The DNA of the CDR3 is TGTGCCAGCAGCCCCGAGGGGACAGGGGTCGGCAATTCACCCCTCCACTTT.

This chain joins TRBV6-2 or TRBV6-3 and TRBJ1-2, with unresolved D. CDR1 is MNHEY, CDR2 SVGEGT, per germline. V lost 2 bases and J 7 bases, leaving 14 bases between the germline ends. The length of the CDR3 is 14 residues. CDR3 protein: CASSYRGSSPGYTF. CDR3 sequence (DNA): TGTGCCAGCAGTTACCGTGGGTCATCCCCTGGCTACACCTTC.

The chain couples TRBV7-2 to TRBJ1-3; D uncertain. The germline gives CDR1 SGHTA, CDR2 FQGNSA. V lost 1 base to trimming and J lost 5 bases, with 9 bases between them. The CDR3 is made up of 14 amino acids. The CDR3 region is CASSLGSRRNTIYF. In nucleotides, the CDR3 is TGTGCCAGCAGCTTAGGCTCCAGGAGAAACACCATATATTTT.

CDR3 residues: CASSQGGGNMDTQYF. CDR3 bases: TGCGCCAGCAGCCAAGGAGGGGGAAATATGGATACGCAGTATTTT. The V and J genes are TRBV4-3 and TRBJ2-3; D may be TRBD1 (6 bases). The CDR3 has 15 residues. CDR1 is LGHNA and CDR2 is YSLEER in the germline V gene. Trimming removed 1 base at V and 6 bases at J, with 14 bases between.

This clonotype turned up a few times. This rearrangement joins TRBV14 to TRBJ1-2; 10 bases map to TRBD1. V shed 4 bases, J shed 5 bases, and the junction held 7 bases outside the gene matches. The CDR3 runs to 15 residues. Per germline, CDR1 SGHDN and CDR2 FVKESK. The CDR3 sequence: CASSPRTGGFYGYTF. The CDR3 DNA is TGTGCCAGCAGCCCTCGGACAGGGGGTTTTTATGGCTACACCTTC.

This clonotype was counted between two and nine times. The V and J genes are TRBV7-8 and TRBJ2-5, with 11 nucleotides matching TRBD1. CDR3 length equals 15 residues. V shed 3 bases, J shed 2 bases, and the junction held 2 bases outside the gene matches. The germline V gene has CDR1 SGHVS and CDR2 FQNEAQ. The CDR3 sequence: CASSLDRGQQETQYF. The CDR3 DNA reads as TGTGCCAGCAGCTTGGACAGGGGGCAACAAGAGACCCAGTACTTC. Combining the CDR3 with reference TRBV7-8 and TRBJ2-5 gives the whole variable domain GAGVSQSPRYKVAKRGQDVALRCDPISGHVSLFWYQQALGQGPEFLTYFQNEAQLDKSGLPSDRFFAERPEGSVSTLKIQRTQQEDSAVYLCASSLDRGQQETQYFGPGTRLLVL.

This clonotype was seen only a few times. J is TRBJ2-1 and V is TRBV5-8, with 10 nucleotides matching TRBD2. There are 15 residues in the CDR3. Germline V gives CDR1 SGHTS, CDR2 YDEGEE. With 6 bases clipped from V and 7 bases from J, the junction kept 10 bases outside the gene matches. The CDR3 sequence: CASTVKAGGGNEQFF. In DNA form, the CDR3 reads TGTGCCAGCACCGTAAAAGCGGGGGGGGGGAATGAGCAGTTCTTC.

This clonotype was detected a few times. The CDR3 DNA is TGTGCCAGCAGCTTATATATACAGGGGACCGAAGCTTTCTTT. This encodes CASSLYIQGTEAFF. V gene TRBV7-2 combines with J gene TRBJ1-1; TRBD1 agrees at 7 bases. The germline V gene encodes CDR1 SGHTA and CDR2 FQGNSA. The CDR3 has 14 amino acids. Losses at the gene ends were 2 bases for V and 8 bases for J; bases not matched to a gene: 8.

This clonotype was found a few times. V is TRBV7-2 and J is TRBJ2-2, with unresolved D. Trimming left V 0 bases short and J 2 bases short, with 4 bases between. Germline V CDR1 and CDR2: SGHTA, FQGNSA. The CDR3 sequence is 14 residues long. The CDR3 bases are TGTGCCAGCAGCTTAGCGCGCAACACCGGGGAGCTGTTTTTT. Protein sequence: CASSLARNTGELFF.

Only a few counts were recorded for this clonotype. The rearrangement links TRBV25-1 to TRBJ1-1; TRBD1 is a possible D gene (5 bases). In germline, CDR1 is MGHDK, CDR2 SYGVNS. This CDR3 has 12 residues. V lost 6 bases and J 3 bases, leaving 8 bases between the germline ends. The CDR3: CASRAGHTEAFF. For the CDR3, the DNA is TGTGCCAGCAGGGCAGGGCACACTGAAGCTTTCTTT.

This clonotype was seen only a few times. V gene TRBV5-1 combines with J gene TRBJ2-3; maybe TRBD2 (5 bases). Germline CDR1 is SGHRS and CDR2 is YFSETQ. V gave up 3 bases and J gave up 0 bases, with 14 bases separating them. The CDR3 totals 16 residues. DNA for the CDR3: TGCGCCAGCAGCTCCGGGATTACGCGGAGCACAGATACGCAGTATTTT. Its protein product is CASSSGITRSTDTQYF. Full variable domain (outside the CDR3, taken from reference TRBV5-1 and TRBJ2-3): KAGVTQTPRYLIKTRGQQVTLSCSPISGHRSVSWYQQTPGQGLQFLFEYFSETQRNKGNFPGRFSGRQFSNSRSEMNVSTLELGDSALYLCASSSGITRSTDTQYFGPGTRLTVL.

CDR3 nucleotide sequence: TGTGCCAGCCCCTGGAGGCCGACAGGGGACTCCTACGAGCAGTACTTC. It codes for CASPWRPTGDSYEQYF. The chain links TRBV12-3 or TRBV12-4 to TRBJ2-7, with 8 bases aligning to TRBD1. V was clipped by 8 bases and J by 0 bases; unmatched bases: 12. The CDR3 is 16 residues long.